The rows below give T cell receptor beta chains drawn from one sample of a study of a mutant IDH1 vaccine in newly diagnosed glioma. No antigens are known for them. Assay: immunoSEQ multiplex PCR; the TCRdb copy retains only in-frame clones and omits some. The sample includes some 38,000 clones, around 81% of them seen just once. The input for sequencing was PBMCs, taken from a glioma patient whose treatment included an IDH1 peptide vaccine. Every receptor here comes from a man aged 35-49 years with glioma. Each CDR3 is given with its conserved first and last residue. D genes are given only for firm matches. Size is omitted from some rows. Given values are once, few, many or a class for expanded clones.

D gene	clone size	V gene	J gene	CDR3 protein	CDR3 DNA
NA	NA	TRBV5-6	TRBJ2-1	CASSLWDKYYNEQFF	TGTGCCAGCAGCTTGTGGGACAAATATTACAATGAGCAGTTCTTC
NA	NA	TRBV7-9	TRBJ2-3	CASSFQGRADTQYF	TGTGCCAGCAGCTTCCAGGGGCGGGCAGATACGCAGTATTTT
NA	NA	TRBV20-1	TRBJ2-7	CSADSSYEQYF	TGCAGTGCTGACAGCTCCTACGAGCAGTACTTC
NA	NA	TRBV10-2	TRBJ1-2	CASSETGPYGYTF	TGCGCCAGCAGCGAAACAGGGCCCTATGGCTACACCTTC
NA	NA	TRBV18	TRBJ1-3	CASSPVGQSSGNTIYF	TGTGCCAGCTCACCAGTAGGACAAAGCTCTGGAAACACCATATATTTT
NA	NA	TRBV10-3	TRBJ2-5	CAITRDHKETQYF	TGTGCCATCACTCGGGACCACAAAGAGACCCAGTACTTC
NA	NA	TRBV5-1	TRBJ2-3	CASSRAASTDTQYF	TGCGCCAGCAGCCGGGCGGCTAGCACAGATACGCAGTATTTT
TRBD2	NA	TRBV4-3	TRBJ2-3	CASSQEWGTSGTDTQYF	TGCGCCAGCAGCCAAGAGTGGGGGACTAGCGGCACAGATACGCAGTATTTT
NA	once	TRBV11-2	TRBJ2-1	CASSLTGHEQFF	TGTGCCAGCAGCTTAACGGGACATGAGCAGTTCTTC
TRBD2	few	TRBV5-4	TRBJ2-2	CASSLGSGGNTGELFF	TGTGCCAGCAGCTTGGGTAGCGGGGGAAACACCGGGGAGCTGTTTTTT
TRBD1	NA	TRBV27	TRBJ1-2	CASRLPGTAGGYTF	TGTGCCAGCAGACTCCCAGGGACAGCGGGAGGCTACACCTTC
NA	NA	TRBV19	TRBJ1-6	CASSISSSYNSPLHF	TGTGCCAGTAGTATTTCGAGCTCCTATAATTCACCCCTCCACTTT
TRBD2	NA	TRBV25-1	TRBJ2-1	CASTGAGGPRNEQFF	TGTGCCAGCACCGGAGCGGGGGGGCCGCGAAATGAGCAGTTCTTC
TRBD1	NA	TRBV12-5	TRBJ1-4	CASGSDRALGEKLFF	TGTGCTAGTGGTTCTGACAGGGCCTTGGGTGAAAAACTGTTTTTT
TRBD2	NA	TRBV4-1	TRBJ2-7	CASSQALASVYEQYF	TGCGCCAGCAGCCAAGCACTAGCGAGCGTCTACGAGCAGTACTTC
NA	NA	TRBV10-3	TRBJ2-1	CAISESSGIRDEQFF	TGTGCCATCAGTGAAAGCAGTGGGATAAGGGATGAGCAGTTCTTC
NA	NA	TRBV11-3	TRBJ1-3	CASSLGTGNTIYF	TGTGCCAGCAGCTTAGGAACTGGAAACACCATATATTTT
NA	NA	TRBV5-1	TRBJ1-1	CASLPTGMNTEAFF	TGCGCCAGCCTACCAACAGGGATGAACACTGAAGCTTTCTTT
NA	NA	TRBV4-1	TRBJ1-3	CASSPSSGNTIYF	TGCGCCAGCAGCCCCTCGTCTGGAAACACCATATATTTT
TRBD1	NA	TRBV5-5	TRBJ1-2	CASSKDRDGGYTF	TGTGCCAGCAGCAAGGACAGGGATGGTGGCTACACCTTC
TRBD1	NA	TRBV4-1	TRBJ2-1	CASSQGGRGRVNEQFF	TGCGCCAGCAGCCAAGGGGGCAGGGGGCGCGTAAATGAGCAGTTCTTC
NA	NA	TRBV14	TRBJ1-1	CASSPRSNTEAFF	TGTGCCAGCAGCCCCCGCAGCAACACTGAAGCTTTCTTT
TRBD2	NA	TRBV10-2	TRBJ2-1	CASNLAGYNEQFF	TGCGCCAGCAACCTAGCGGGGTACAATGAGCAGTTCTTC
NA	NA	TRBV7-8	TRBJ2-5	CASSLAQGGKTQYF	TGTGCCAGCAGCTTAGCACAGGGTGGAAAGACCCAGTACTTC
NA	once	TRBV9	TRBJ2-7	CASSVGGGRGHEQYF	TGTGCCAGCAGCGTAGGTGGGGGCAGGGGCCACGAGCAGTACTTC
NA	few	TRBV29-1	TRBJ1-1	CSVVRPGAHTEAFF	TGCAGCGTTGTAAGGCCGGGGGCGCACACTGAAGCTTTCTTT
TRBD1	once	TRBV27	TRBJ1-4	CASSSRDRKNEKLFF	TGTGCCAGCAGTAGCCGGGACAGGAAAAATGAGAAACTGTTTTTT
TRBD1	NA	TRBV28	TRBJ1-5	CASSTHRQGARQPQHF	TGTGCCAGCAGTACACACAGACAGGGGGCTCGGCAGCCCCAGCATTTT
NA	few	TRBV11-3	TRBJ2-2	CASSPQGGYTGELFF	TGTGCCAGCAGCCCTCAGGGAGGATACACCGGGGAGCTGTTTTTT
NA	NA	TRBV2	TRBJ1-5	CASGRAGTPNQPQHF	TGTGCCAGCGGGAGAGCCGGGACACCAAATCAGCCCCAGCATTTT
TRBD1	NA	TRBV10-2	TRBJ1-5	CASRQGAYQPQHF	TGCGCCAGCAGGCAGGGGGCCTATCAGCCCCAGCATTTT
TRBD1	NA	TRBV7-9	TRBJ1-2	CASSGMGQVPNYGYTF	TGTGCCAGCAGCGGGATGGGACAGGTTCCTAACTATGGCTACACCTTC
NA	NA	TRBV6-4	TRBJ1-1	CASSDGGVTEAFF	TGTGCCAGCAGTGATGGAGGGGTTACTGAAGCTTTCTTT
NA	NA	TRBV7-9	TRBJ2-1	CASRLGKQRNYNEQFF	TGTGCCAGCAGACTCGGTAAGCAGCGAAACTACAATGAGCAGTTCTTC
NA	NA	TRBV2	TRBJ2-1	CASRPPGSYNEQFF	TGTGCCAGCAGGCCCCCCGGGAGCTACAATGAGCAGTTCTTC
TRBD1	NA	TRBV15	TRBJ1-4	CATSRDFDRGIQKLFF	TGTGCCACCAGCAGAGATTTCGACAGGGGCATCCAAAAACTGTTTTTT
NA	NA	TRBV27	TRBJ2-2	CASRQGRNTGELFF	TGTGCCAGCAGGCAGGGGAGGAACACCGGGGAGCTGTTTTTT
NA	NA	TRBV7-2	TRBJ2-1	CASKADPSYNEQFF	TGTGCCAGCAAGGCTGACCCCTCCTACAATGAGCAGTTCTTC
NA	NA	TRBV6-6	TRBJ2-7	CASSYSRYLGYEQYF	TGTGCCAGCAGTTACTCGAGATATTTGGGTTACGAGCAGTACTTC
NA	NA	TRBV7-2	TRBJ2-5	CASSYRLTETQYF	TGTGCCAGCAGCTATAGATTAACGGAGACCCAGTACTTC
TRBD1	NA	TRBV2	TRBJ2-1	CASSEGQGFYNEQFF	TGTGCCAGCAGTGAGGGACAGGGTTTCTACAATGAGCAGTTCTTC
NA	NA	TRBV6-1	TRBJ2-1	CASSEVNEQFF	TGTGCCAGCAGTGAAGTTAATGAGCAGTTCTTC
NA	NA	TRBV9	TRBJ1-5	CASSVDPHQPQHF	TGTGCCAGCAGCGTAGATCCACATCAGCCCCAGCATTTT
TRBD2	NA	TRBV10-3	TRBJ2-7	CASSGGSRYEQYF	TGTGCCAGTAGCGGGGGGTCCCGTTACGAGCAGTACTTC
TRBD1	NA	TRBV18	TRBJ2-7	CASSPYSRGQGKETYEQYF	TGTGCCAGCTCACCATACTCTAGGGGACAGGGCAAGGAGACCTACGAGCAGTACTTC
NA	NA	TRBV7-9	TRBJ2-1	CASSPTDVPLSYNEQFF	TGTGCCAGCAGCCCCACCGACGTACCTTTATCCTACAATGAGCAGTTCTTC
NA	few	TRBV18	TRBJ1-1	CASSAGRFSEAFF	TGTGCCAGCTCAGCGGGACGATTTTCTGAAGCTTTCTTT
TRBD1	NA	TRBV19	TRBJ1-3	CASSKWTGPTGNTIYF	TGTGCCAGTAGTAAATGGACAGGGCCGACTGGAAACACCATATATTTT